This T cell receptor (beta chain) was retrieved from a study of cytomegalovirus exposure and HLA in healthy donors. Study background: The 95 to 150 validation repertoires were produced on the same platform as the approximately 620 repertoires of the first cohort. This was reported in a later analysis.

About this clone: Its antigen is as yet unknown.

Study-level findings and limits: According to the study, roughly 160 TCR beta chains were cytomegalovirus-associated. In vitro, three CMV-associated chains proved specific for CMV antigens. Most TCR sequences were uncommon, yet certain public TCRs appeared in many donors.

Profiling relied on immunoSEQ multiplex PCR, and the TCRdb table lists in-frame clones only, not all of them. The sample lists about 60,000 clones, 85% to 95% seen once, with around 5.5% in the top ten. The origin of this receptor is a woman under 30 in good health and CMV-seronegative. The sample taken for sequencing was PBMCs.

The CDR3 sequence is CASSVGQGTLNEKLFF. CDR3 nucleotides: TGTGCCAGCAGTGTGGGACAGGGAACCCTTAATGAAAAACTGTTTTTT. V usage is TRBV2 and J usage is TRBJ1-4; 9 nucleotides agree with TRBD1. The CDR3 spans 16 residues. V shed 4 bases and J 4 bases; nucleotides not matched to a gene: 7. CDR1 and CDR2 (germline): SNHLY, FYNNEI.